This T cell receptor (beta chain) was found in a study of cytomegalovirus exposure and HLA in healthy donors. The PCR used 60 Vbeta and 13 Jbeta primers. Sequenced by immunoSEQ multiplex PCR; TCRdb stores in-frame clones only, minus some. The table has roughly 40,000 clones, about four fifths seen once. The CDR3 loop spans 17 amino acids. The germline V gene encodes CDR1 SEHNR and CDR2 FQNEAQ (reference sequence). V was clipped by 5 bases and J by 1 base; unmatched bases: 10. The TCR originated in a woman between 40 and 50 years old in good health and CMV-seronegative. Sequenced: PBMCs. The gene calls are TRBV7-9 and TRBJ2-3; the match to TRBD2 covers 9 bases. CDR3 in amino acids: CASSPASGVLGTDTQYF. The CDR3 DNA sequence: TGTGCCAGCAGCCCGGCTAGCGGGGTACTCGGCACAGATACGCAGTATTTT.